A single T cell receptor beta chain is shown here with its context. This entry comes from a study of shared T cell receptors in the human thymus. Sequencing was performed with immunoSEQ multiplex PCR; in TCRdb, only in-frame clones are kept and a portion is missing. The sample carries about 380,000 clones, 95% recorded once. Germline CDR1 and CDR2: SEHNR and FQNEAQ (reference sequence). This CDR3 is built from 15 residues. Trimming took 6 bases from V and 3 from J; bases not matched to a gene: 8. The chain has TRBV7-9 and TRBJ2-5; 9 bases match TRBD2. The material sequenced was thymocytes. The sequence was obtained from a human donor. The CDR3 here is CASSFGLAWEETQYF. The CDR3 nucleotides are TGTGCCAGCAGTTTCGGACTAGCGTGGGAAGAGACCCAGTACTTC.